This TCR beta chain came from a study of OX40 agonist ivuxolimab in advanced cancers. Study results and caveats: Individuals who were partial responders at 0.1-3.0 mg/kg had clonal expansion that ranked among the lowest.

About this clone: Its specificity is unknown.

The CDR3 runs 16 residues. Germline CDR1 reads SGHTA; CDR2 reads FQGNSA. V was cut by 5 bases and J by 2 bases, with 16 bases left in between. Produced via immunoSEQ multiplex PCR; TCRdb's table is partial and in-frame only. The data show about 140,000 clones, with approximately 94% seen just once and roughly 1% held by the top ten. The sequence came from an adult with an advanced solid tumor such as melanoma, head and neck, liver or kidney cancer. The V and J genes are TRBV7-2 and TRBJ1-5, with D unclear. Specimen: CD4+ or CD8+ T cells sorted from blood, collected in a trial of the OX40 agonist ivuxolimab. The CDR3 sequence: CASSPRGREGNQPQHF. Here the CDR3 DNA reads TGTGCCAGCAGCCCCCGGGGTCGAGAGGGCAATCAGCCCCAGCATTTT.